Listed below are T cell receptor beta chains from one sample, sequenced in a study of blood T cell repertoires in COVID-19. The protocol was immunoSEQ multiplex PCR, while the TCRdb copy is restricted to in-frame clones and leaves out a portion. Here the sample spans approximately 250,000 clones, roughly 80% being singletons. Source material: PBMCs or T cells enriched from blood (not recorded which). The receptor source for this set is a man aged 25-40 years with acute COVID-19. Each CDR3 is given with its conserved first and last residue.

TRBV5-1,CASSLGGTGGHQPQHF
TRBV14,CASSQGSRVDTQYF
TRBV30,CAWERKGQGALNYGYTF
TRBV11-2,CASTTMQGLNEKLFF
TRBV18,CASSPKTQSTEAFF
TRBV2,CASSRGTVEKLFF
TRBV6-4,CASSRDRGEKLFF
TRBV9,CASSVGGRGQPQHF
TRBV30,CAWSRQAGWGNIQYF
TRBV7-9,CASSLDRGTYGYTF
TRBV19,CASSILRQLNTEAFF
TRBV15,CATSRLGQGKDNEQFF
TRBV29-1,CSGGRETFF
TRBV18,CASSPKGAGETQYF
TRBV11-2,CASSFPQGARTEAFF
TRBV5-1,CASSFSSQANTEAFF
TRBV7-3,CASTDTAGTEAFF
TRBV29-1,CSVESLGQGGVAFF
TRBV19,CASSVTSGGNTDTQYF
TRBV7-8,CASSLQMYNSPLHF
TRBV7-3,CASSSAGTSNTGELFF
TRBV19,CASSDLQYGYTF
TRBV2,CASSTTGYLFF
TRBV28,CASSLSGAGFNEQFF
TRBV28,CASSFPGSNQPQHF
TRBV3-1/TRBV3-2,CASSQDSRGLTFF
TRBV11-2,CASSSGDRGWEQFF
TRBV29-1,CSVEEQNQPQHF
TRBV11-3,CASSPRERAVNTEAFF
TRBV9,CASSVAAGGPNEQFF
TRBV4-3,CASSQGRGEGAGELFF
TRBV12-3/TRBV12-4,CASSLTGASEAFF
TRBV6-4,CARRGREGYTF
TRBV15,CATSTSGTSGRPSSYNEQFF
TRBV19,CASSGTSGSFSYNEQFF
TRBV20-1,CSASVGQETQYF
TRBV11-3,CASNAIGETGGYTF
TRBV29-1,CSVRKSLGSNTEAFF
TRBV7-9,CASSYSNTEAFF
TRBV20-1,CSASHGPEKLFF
TRBV5-4,CASRQGTPPNTGELFF
TRBV9,CASSGRQGDRDTQYF